A selection of T cell receptor beta chains follows, all from one sample in a study of blood T cell repertoires in COVID-19. Produced via immunoSEQ multiplex PCR; TCRdb's table is partial and in-frame only. This sample has roughly 220,000 clones, with approximately 81% found just once. Input material: peripheral blood. These receptors came from a man in his thirties or forties with active or convalescent COVID-19. Both conserved end residues are part of each CDR3. D genes are given only for firm matches. Only some rows state a clone size, as once, few, many or a class for expanded clones.

j_call v_call clone_size d_call cdr3_aa cdr3_nt
TRBJ2-5 TRBV28 . . CASSLYPGRRETQYF TGTGCCAGCAGCCTCTACCCGGGGAGACGGGAGACCCAGTACTTC
TRBJ2-2 TRBV19 . . CASSIRGSGELFF TGTGCCAGTAGTATAAGGGGGTCCGGGGAGCTGTTTTTT
TRBJ1-1 TRBV6-5 . TRBD1 CATRQGAFTEAFF TGTGCCACCCGGCAGGGGGCCTTTACTGAAGCTTTCTTT
TRBJ2-7 TRBV5-1 . . CASSPASGDTYEQYF TGCGCCAGCAGCCCGGCCTCGGGGGATACGTACGAGCAGTACTTC
TRBJ1-1 TRBV7-9 . . CAIQTNTEAFF TGTGCCATACAAACGAACACTGAAGCTTTCTTT
TRBJ1-2 TRBV2 . . CASRDRYYGYTF TGTGCCAGCAGGGACAGATACTATGGCTACACCTTC
TRBJ2-7 TRBV15 . . CATSRGGTPPYEQYF TGTGCCACCAGCAGAGGAGGGACTCCCCCCTACGAGCAGTACTTC
TRBJ2-3 TRBV5-1 . TRBD2 CASSSIGLAGGRDTQYF TGCGCCAGCAGCTCAATTGGACTAGCGGGAGGGAGGGATACGCAGTATTTT
TRBJ1-1 TRBV6-1 . . CASSEVGLIGREAFF TGTGCCAGCAGTGAAGTGGGGCTCATCGGACGGGAAGCTTTCTTT
TRBJ2-7 TRBV6-2/TRBV6-3 . TRBD2 CASSYSLLETSGRSGNYEQYF TGTGCCAGCAGTTACTCTCTTCTTGAAACTAGCGGGAGAAGTGGCAACTACGAGCAGTACTTC
TRBJ2-3 TRBV28 . TRBD1 CASTTDRGDTQYF TGTGCCAGCACCACGGACAGGGGAGATACGCAGTATTTT
TRBJ2-5 TRBV27 once TRBD1 CASSTNRGWETQYF TGTGCCAGCAGTACCAACAGGGGATGGGAGACCCAGTACTTC
TRBJ2-5 TRBV19 few . CASSQGSETQYF TGTGCCAGTAGTCAGGGGTCGGAGACCCAGTACTTC
TRBJ1-5 TRBV7-2 . TRBD1 CASSPRTGGHQPQHF TGTGCCAGCAGCCCCCGGACAGGAGGTCATCAGCCCCAGCATTTT
TRBJ1-2 TRBV16 . . CASSQSRGGRGYTF TGTGCCAGCAGCCAATCCCGGGGAGGTCGCGGCTACACCTTC
TRBJ2-1 TRBV19 once TRBD2 CASRGGSNNEQFF TGTGCCAGTAGGGGGGGGAGTAACAATGAGCAGTTCTTC
TRBJ2-7 TRBV6-5 few . CASSYGLGGEQYF TGTGCCAGCAGTTACGGATTAGGAGGAGAGCAGTACTTC
TRBJ1-5 TRBV11-2 few . CASSLEANQPQHF TGTGCCAGCAGCTTAGAAGCAAATCAGCCCCAGCATTTT
TRBJ1-5 TRBV28 . TRBD1 CASRGTGGNQPQHF TGTGCCAGCAGGGGGACAGGTGGCAATCAGCCCCAGCATTTT
TRBJ1-2 TRBV28 . . CATTDRLGYTF TGTGCCACTACAGATAGATTAGGCTACACCTTC
TRBJ2-1 TRBV2 . TRBD2 CASSGLAGAYNEQFF TGTGCCAGCAGTGGACTAGCGGGAGCCTACAATGAGCAGTTCTTC
TRBJ1-1 TRBV11-2 few . CASSLIGGTEAFF TGTGCCAGCAGCTTGATAGGGGGCACTGAAGCTTTCTTT
TRBJ2-3 TRBV5-4 . TRBD1 CASSGRDRGTDTQYF TGTGCCAGCAGCGGCCGGGACAGGGGCACAGATACGCAGTATTTT
TRBJ2-2 TRBV9 few . CASSSQMATGELFF TGTGCCAGCAGCTCTCAGATGGCCACCGGGGAGCTGTTTTTT
TRBJ1-3 TRBV28 . TRBD1 CASSFRQGGFQHF TGTGCCAGCAGTTTTAGACAGGGTGGCTTCCAACATTTT
TRBJ2-7 TRBV5-4 . . CASSLSLLSYEQYF TGTGCCAGCAGCTTGAGCTTATTATCCTACGAGCAGTACTTC
TRBJ2-3 TRBV4-1 . . CASSRSSGGQGDTQYF TGCGCCAGCAGCCGATCTAGCGGAGGACAGGGAGATACGCAGTATTTT
TRBJ2-7 TRBV12-3/TRBV12-4 . . CASSRDYEQYF TGTGCCAGCAGCAGGGATTACGAGCAGTACTTC
TRBJ2-1 TRBV9 . . CASSVSLGGYNEQFF TGTGCCAGCAGCGTGTCACTCGGCGGATACAATGAGCAGTTCTTC
TRBJ2-7 TRBV6-5 . . CASSFDLTYEQYF TGTGCCAGCAGTTTCGACTTGACCTACGAGCAGTACTTC
TRBJ1-6 TRBV19 . . CASSSATFNSPLHF TGTGCCAGTAGTTCCGCGACATTCAATTCACCCCTCCACTTT
TRBJ2-1 TRBV7-9 . TRBD2 CASSLGGRGVDEQFF TGTGCCAGCAGCTTGGGAGGTCGGGGGGTTGATGAGCAGTTCTTC
TRBJ1-6 TRBV4-1 . . CASSQEGEGSPLHF TGCGCCAGCAGCCAAGAGGGGGAGGGTTCACCCCTCCACTTT